The T cell receptor (beta chain) described here comes from a study of blood T cell repertoires in COVID-19. Sequenced by immunoSEQ multiplex PCR; TCRdb stores in-frame clones only, minus some. The table has 250,000 or so clones, roughly 86% seen once. V was clipped by 5 bases and J by 0 bases; unmatched bases: 3. The germline gives CDR1 SGHVS, CDR2 FNYEAQ. The CDR3 consists of 15 residues. Specimen: PBMCs or T cells enriched from blood (not recorded which). The TCR sequence derives from a woman aged 45-60 years who had recovered from COVID-19. The genes are TRBV7-6 and TRBJ1-5, with 8 bases fitting TRBD1. The CDR3 nucleotides read TGTGCCAGCAGCCCCGACAGGGGTAGCAATCAGCCCCAGCATTTT. This codes for CASSPDRGSNQPQHF.